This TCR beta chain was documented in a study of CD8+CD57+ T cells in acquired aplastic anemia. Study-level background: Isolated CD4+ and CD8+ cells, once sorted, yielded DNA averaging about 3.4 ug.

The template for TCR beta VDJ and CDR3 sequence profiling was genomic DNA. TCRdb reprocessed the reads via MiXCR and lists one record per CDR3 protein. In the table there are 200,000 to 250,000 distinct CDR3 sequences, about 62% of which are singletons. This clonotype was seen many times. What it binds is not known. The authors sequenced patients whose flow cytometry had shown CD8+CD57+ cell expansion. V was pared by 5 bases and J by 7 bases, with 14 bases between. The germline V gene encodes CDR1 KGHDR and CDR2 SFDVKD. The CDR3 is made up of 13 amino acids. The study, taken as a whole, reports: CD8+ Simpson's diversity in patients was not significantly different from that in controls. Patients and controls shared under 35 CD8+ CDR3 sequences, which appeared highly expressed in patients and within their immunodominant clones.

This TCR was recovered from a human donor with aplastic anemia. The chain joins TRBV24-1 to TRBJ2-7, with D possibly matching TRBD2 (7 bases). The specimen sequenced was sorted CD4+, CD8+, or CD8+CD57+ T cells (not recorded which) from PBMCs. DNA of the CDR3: TGTGCCACCAGTGGAGGGGGGGCGAGGGAGCAGTACTTC. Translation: CATSGGGAREQYF.